This passage covers 27 T cell receptor beta chains from one sample sequenced in a study of blood T cells in healthy people across ages. Next came a second PCR, run for 7 to 11 cycles, which used a sample-barcoded 5' primer along with a J-beta primer mix. TCRdb itself ran the 5' RACE reads through MiXCR, one entry per CDR3 protein. The table has some 760,000 distinct CDR3 sequences, 25% seen once. Separately, the same data were catalogued under a study of T cells of mothers and their children.

Sequenced sample: blood. These receptors were taken from a boy aged 5-17 years in good health.

This clonotype was picked up many times. The gene calls are TRBV20-1 and TRBJ2-1; D call uncertain. Germline assignment: CDR1 DFQATT and CDR2 SNEGSKA (reference sequence). V was trimmed by 0 bases and J by 4 bases, leaving 7 bases between them. The CDR3 sequence is 13 residues long. Here the CDR3 reads CSARESGYNEQFF. CDR3 sequence (DNA): TGCAGTGCTAGAGAGAGTGGTTACAATGAGCAGTTCTTC.

This clonotype was detected a few times. This sequence joins TRBV6-4 and TRBJ2-5; possible D gene TRBD1, 6 bases. V was cut by 8 bases and J by 5 bases, with 18 bases left in between. This CDR3 spans 14 amino acids. Germline V gene data show CDR1 as MRHNA and CDR2 as SNTAGT. Here the CDR3 reads CASGSYRVGETQYF. CDR3 sequence (DNA): TGTGCCAGCGGGAGTTACAGGGTAGGGGAGACCCAGTACTTC.

This clonotype has a handful of counts. V is TRBV15 and J is TRBJ2-5; tentative D call: TRBD1 (5 bases). The DNA end is a closer match to TRBJ2-1, so the J assignment may be wrong. This CDR3 is built from 13 residues. The germline V gene has CDR1 LNHNV and CDR2 YYDKDF (reference sequence). The CDR3: CATSSGWGDEQFF. The CDR3 DNA sequence: TGTGCCACCAGCAGTGGATGGGGCGATGAGCAGTTCTTC.

This chain joins TRBV27 and TRBJ2-5, with D possibly TRBD1 on 5 matching bases. The V gene lost 1 base and the J gene lost 2 bases, with 11 bases spanning the gap. The CDR3 contains 15 residues. The germline V gene encodes CDR1 MNHEY and CDR2 SMNVEV (reference sequence). DNA of the CDR3: TGTGCCAGCAGTTTATTTATCAGGGAACAAGAGACCCAGTACTTC. As protein: CASSLFIREQETQYF.

This clonotype was counted between two and nine times. This chain uses TRBV25-1 with TRBJ2-5; 7 bases agree with TRBD2. The CDR3 extends over 16 amino acids. CDR1 is MGHDK, CDR2 SYGVNS, per germline. J was trimmed by 7 bases and V by 1 base; bases with no gene match: 12. This CDR3 is CASSEFAAGYPGTQYF. In DNA form, the CDR3 reads TGTGCCAGCAGTGAATTCGCAGCGGGATATCCAGGGACCCAGTACTTC.

The gene calls are TRBV20-1 and TRBJ2-7, with 7 bases lining up with TRBD2. This CDR3 is built from 14 residues. Per the germline V gene, CDR1 is DFQATT and CDR2 is SNEGSKA (reference sequence). The V segment lost 8 bases and the J segment 0 bases; nucleotides outside the gene matches: 10. In DNA form, the CDR3 reads TGCAGTCAGATGGGGCGGGGGTCCTCCTACGAGCAGTACTTC. It yields the protein CSQMGRGSSYEQYF.

CDR3 loop: CASSERGVPKNIQYF. The CDR3 coding sequence is TGTGCCAGCAGTGAGAGGGGGGTTCCCAAAAACATTCAGTACTTC. This chain connects TRBV2 to TRBJ2-4, with D possibly being TRBD1 or TRBD2 (6 bases each). The germline gives CDR1 SNHLY, CDR2 FYNNEI. The V end was cut by 3 bases, the J end by 2 bases, with 11 bases between. CDR3 length equals 15 residues.

CDR3 nucleotides: TGTGCCAGCAGCTTAGATCACGGGGGAGGGATCACTGAAGCTTTCTTT. This sequence encodes CASSLDHGGGITEAFF. This sequence joins TRBV7-2 and TRBJ1-1; the D gene is possibly TRBD1 (5 bases). This CDR3 is built from 16 residues. Germline CDR1 SGHTA, CDR2 FQGNSA. Deletions cut 1 base from V and 4 bases from J, with 16 bases between.

The chain is built from TRBV11-2 and TRBJ2-5; D is uncertain. Deletions cut 0 bases from V and 1 base from J, with 12 bases between. The CDR3 spans 16 residues. Germline CDR1 and CDR2: SGHAT and FQNNGV. The CDR3 spells CASSLDPVGTQETQYF. CDR3 sequence (DNA): TGTGCCAGCAGCTTAGATCCGGTAGGAACCCAAGAGACCCAGTACTTC.

This chain uses TRBV19 with TRBJ1-1; D unclear. Trimming removed 8 bases from V and 2 bases from J, with 18 bases in between. The germline V gene has CDR1 LNHDA and CDR2 SQIVND (reference sequence). This CDR3 is 15 amino acids long. CDR3 DNA sequence: TGTGCCAGTGAACCCACGACGGGCACTAACACTGAAGCTTTCTTT. Translation: CASEPTTGTNTEAFF.

The V call is TRBV9, the J call TRBJ2-3; 9 bases are shared with TRBD2. This CDR3 has 15 residues. Germline assignment: CDR1 SGDLS and CDR2 YYNGEE. The V gene end was trimmed by 4 bases and the J gene end by 7 bases; junction bases not matched to a gene: 10. The CDR3 loop reads CASSSSGTSPNTQYF. The DNA for the CDR3 is TGTGCCAGCAGCTCCTCCGGGACTAGCCCGAATACGCAGTATTTT.

This clonotype has a handful of counts. V is TRBV9 and J is TRBJ2-7; no clear D gene. Looked up from germline, CDR1 is SGDLS and CDR2 is YYNGEE. V was cut by 0 bases and J by 3 bases, with 7 bases left in between. CDR3 length equals 13 residues. CDR3 protein: CASSVDTNYEQYF. CDR3 nucleotides: TGTGCCAGCAGCGTAGACACGAACTACGAGCAGTACTTC.

V is TRBV11-1 and J is TRBJ2-3, with 13 nucleotides matching TRBD2. The germline V gene encodes CDR1 SGHAT and CDR2 FQDESV (reference sequence). The CDR3 spans 17 residues. V was pared by 6 bases and J by 0 bases, with 6 bases of the junction left unmatched. This CDR3 is CASRWTSGSASTDTQYF. The CDR3, as DNA: TGTGCCAGCAGATGGACTAGCGGGAGCGCTAGCACAGATACGCAGTATTTT.

Remarks on this clonotype: A junction boundary mismatches the germline segment, possibly from a read error. The gene calls are TRBV4-1 and TRBJ2-2, with D possibly matching TRBD2 (5 bases). Germline V gene sequence: CDR1 MGHRA, CDR2 YSYEKL. CDR3 length: 11 amino acids. CDR3 in DNA: TGTGCCAGCAGTCGGGGCGGGGAGCTGTTTTTT. Encoded protein: CASSRGGELFF.

A few counts support this clonotype. The chain couples TRBV10-3 to TRBJ2-3; D unresolved. V lost 7 bases and J lost 4, with 6 bases in between. In germline, CDR1 is ENHRY, CDR2 SYGVKD. This CDR3 comprises 11 residues. CDR3 in amino acids: CAINAADTQYF. CDR3 nucleotides: TGTGCCATCAACGCGGCAGATACGCAGTATTTT.

In its sample, this clonotype was seen a few times. V gene TRBV24-1 combines with J gene TRBJ2-2; the D gene is possibly TRBD2 (6 bases). Germline V gene lookup returns CDR1 KGHDR and CDR2 SFDVKD. The germline V and J ends were trimmed by 4 bases and 6 bases, with 17 bases remaining between them. CDR3 length: 16 amino acids. The CDR3 nucleotides read TGTGCCACCAGTGACCCGAGGAGGGAAGGCGCCGGGGAGCTGTTTTTT. Its translation: CATSDPRREGAGELFF.

This clonotype was seen a handful of times. A clone one base away is much larger, so this may be a read error. The chain joins TRBV7-3 to TRBJ2-3; tentative D call: TRBD1 (6 bases). V was shortened by 3 bases and J by 4 bases, with 8 bases between the two germline ends. The CDR3 is 13 amino acids. From germline, CDR1 is SGHTA and CDR2 FQGTGA. The CDR3 protein is CASSFAGADTQYF. CDR3 DNA: TGTGCCAGCAGCTTTGCAGGGGCAGATACGCAGTATTTT.

As regards this clonotype: The CDR3 ends on some other residue instead of the conserved phenylalanine or tryptophan, so this is likely a read error. This rearrangement joins TRBV20-1 to TRBJ2-5, with TRBD2 matching 10 bases. Trimming cost V 5 bases and J 6 bases; bases outside gene matches: 6. The germline gives CDR1 DFQATT, CDR2 SNEGSKA (reference sequence). This CDR3 region has 13 residues. CDR3 amino acids: CSAPGLAWQTQYL. The CDR3 DNA follows: TGCAGTGCTCCGGGACTAGCGTGGCAGACCCAGTACCTC.

This clonotype was counted between two and nine times. V is TRBV4-3 and J is TRBJ2-7, with D perhaps matching TRBD2 (5 bases). This CDR3 contains 15 residues. V lost 0 bases and J lost 1, with 10 bases in between. In germline, CDR1 is LGHNA, CDR2 YSLEER. CDR3 bases: TGCGCCAGCAGCCAAGAGAGGGATTGGTCCTACGAGCAGTACTTC. Its protein product is CASSQERDWSYEQYF.

This clonotype was seen repeatedly, ten times or more. This chain connects TRBV9 to TRBJ2-5, with D possibly matching TRBD2 (5 bases). Deletions cut 3 bases from V and 6 bases from J, with 15 bases between. The CDR3 has 14 residues. CDR1 SGDLS and CDR2 YYNGEE come from the germline V gene. The CDR3 region has the DNA TGTGCCAGCAGCGGGAGCGTGGGAGCAAAGACCCAGTACTTC. It translates to CASSGSVGAKTQYF.

The gene calls are TRBV27 and TRBJ2-3, with 10 bases fitting TRBD1. With 5 bases clipped from V and 2 bases from J, the junction kept 7 bases outside the gene matches. CDR1 is MNHEY, CDR2 SMNVEV, per germline (reference sequence). This CDR3 is 16 amino acids long. The CDR3 bases are TGTGCCAGCAGTAACGGACAGGGGGGCATCACAGATACGCAGTATTTT. Protein sequence: CASSNGQGGITDTQYF.

V is TRBV2 and J is TRBJ2-5; TRBD1 aligns across 8 bases. Matching the DNA end better, TRBJ2-7 makes the J call doubtful. CDR1 and CDR2 from the germline V gene are SNHLY and FYNNEI. This CDR3 contains 15 residues. This chain's CDR3 is CASSEQTGELYEQYF. The DNA of the CDR3 is TGTGCCAGCAGTGAACAGACAGGGGAACTCTACGAGCAGTACTTC.

This clonotype occurred a few times. This rearrangement joins TRBV28 to TRBJ1-2; no clear D. Deletions cut 3 bases from V and 3 bases from J, with 8 bases between. Germline-derived CDR1 and CDR2 are MDHEN and SYDVKM. This CDR3 spans 13 amino acids. The CDR3 is CASSFEVYYGYTF. The CDR3 nucleotides read TGTGCCAGCAGTTTTGAGGTCTACTATGGCTACACCTTC.

DNA for the CDR3: TGCGCCAGCAGCCAAGAAGGTCCGGGGCAACCCTCACCCCTCCACTTT. Translated: CASSQEGPGQPSPLHF. V usage is TRBV4-3 and J usage is TRBJ1-6, with D perhaps matching TRBD1 (5 bases). Deletions cut 0 bases from V and 10 bases from J, with 16 bases between. The germline V gene has CDR1 LGHNA and CDR2 YSLEER. The CDR3 is 16 residues long.

Comment on this clonotype: One end of the junction is discordant with germline, which a read error may explain. V and J are TRBV5-8 and TRBJ2-1; D gene ambiguous. The CDR3 totals 12 residues. Germline V lookup: CDR1 SGHTS, CDR2 YDEGEE. The CDR3 here is CVSSLYVGEQFF. The DNA of the CDR3 is TGTGTCAGCAGCTTGTATGTTGGGGAGCAGTTCTTC. Full variable domain (remainder filled in from reference TRBV5-8 and TRBJ2-1): EAGVTQSPTHLIKTRGQQATLRCSPISGHTSVYWYQQALGLGLQFLLWYDEGEERNRGNFPPRFSGRQFPNYSSELNVNALELEDSALYLCVSSLYVGEQFFGPGTRLTVL.

The gene calls are TRBV7-2 and TRBJ2-5, with D uncertain. The CDR3 has 13 residues. The V end was cut by 5 bases, the J end by 5 bases, with 12 bases between. CDR1 SGHTA and CDR2 FQGNSA come from the germline V gene. CDR3 nucleotide sequence: TGTGCCAGCAGCCCCGGATCTATCGAGACCCAGTACTTC. Translating gives CASSPGSIETQYF.

The genes are TRBV10-3 and TRBJ2-1, with D tentatively TRBD2 (5 bases). CDR1 and CDR2 from the germline V gene are ENHRY and SYGVKD. V lost 0 bases to trimming and J lost 4 bases, with 7 bases between them. The length of the CDR3 is 14 residues. This CDR3 reads CAISESLAYNEQFF. The CDR3 nucleotides are TGTGCCATCAGTGAGTCGCTAGCTTACAATGAGCAGTTCTTC.